Listed here are 24 T cell receptor beta chains from one sample, sequenced in a study of identical twins (dated by TCRdb to about 2016). Receptors were amplified or captured by 5' RACE. Instrument used: Illumina HiSeq 2000. In-frame beta chains were kept once TCRdb had trimmed the public reads at Q25 with fastp and called clones with MiXCR. Merged by CDR3 protein, the rows form single entries marked with the most common genes and DNA. In this sample the table shows 750,000 to 950,000 distinct CDR3 sequences, 9% to 15% of which occur a single time. The ten most abundant clones make up around 1.6% of the sample. The same sample was also studied in work on yellow fever vaccine responses in identical twins.

The sequencing input was PBMCs. The receptors derive from a woman aged 18-35 years in good health.

This clonotype was detected only a few times. The chain links TRBV11-2 to TRBJ2-3, with D uncertain. This CDR3 is built from 14 residues. Germline lookup yields CDR1 SGHAT and CDR2 FQNNGV. The ends were cut back, 5 bases at V and 1 base at J, with 10 bases in the middle. The CDR3 loop is CASSPKGGTDTQYF. The CDR3 DNA follows: TGTGCCAGCAGCCCCAAGGGCGGCACAGATACGCAGTATTTT.

The rearrangement links TRBV5-5 to TRBJ2-7, with TRBD2 matching 8 bases. The J segment lost 7 bases and the V segment lost 0 bases, leaving 0 bases of the junction unmatched. The CDR3 loop spans 12 amino acids. Germline V gene lookup returns CDR1 SGHKS and CDR2 YYEKEE (reference sequence). For the CDR3, the DNA is TGTGCCAGCAGCTTGGGACTAGCGGAGCAGTACGTC. Translated: CASSLGLAEQYV.

This clonotype was seen more than once but under ten times. The CDR3 DNA reads as TGTGCCAGCAGCACCGGGACAGGGACCCACTATGGCTACACCTTC. It is translated as CASSTGTGTHYGYTF. The rearrangement links TRBV6-1 to TRBJ1-2; 9 bases are a match to TRBD1. The CDR3 length is 15 residues. CDR1 and CDR2 from the germline V gene are MNHNS and SASEGT. V lost 6 bases and J lost 3; bases outside the gene matches: 8.

This clonotype has only a few counts. The chain couples TRBV25-1 to TRBJ1-5; 10 bases are a match to TRBD1. J lost 6 bases, V lost 4 bases, and 21 bases had no gene match. Per germline, CDR1 MGHDK and CDR2 SYGVNS. The CDR3 is made up of 20 amino acids. The DNA for the CDR3 is TGTGCCAGCAGTGTGGCCATTCGTGGACAGGGGGTGTATGGGGGTCAGCCCCAGCATTTT. It is translated as CASSVAIRGQGVYGGQPQHF.

This clonotype turned up a few times. V and J are TRBV12-3 or TRBV12-4 and TRBJ1-4; D not resolved. The CDR3 has 12 amino acids. The V end lost 6 bases, the J end lost 8 bases, and 10 bases lay between the germline ends. The CDR3 DNA sequence: TGTGCCAGCAGACAGAATTGGGAAAAACTGTTTTTT. Translated: CASRQNWEKLFF.

This clonotype was seen a handful of times. The V and J genes are TRBV20-1 and TRBJ2-7, with no clear D. The CDR3 extends over 12 amino acids. The ends were cut back, 6 bases at V and 3 bases at J, with 12 bases in the middle. Germline V gene lookup returns CDR1 DFQATT and CDR2 SNEGSKA (reference sequence). The DNA for the CDR3 is TGCAGTGCAGATGCAAAAAACTACGAGCAGTACGTC. It is translated as CSADAKNYEQYV.

This chain joins TRBV24-1 and TRBJ2-5; 10 positions match TRBD1. Germline V gene data show CDR1 as KGHDR and CDR2 as SFDVKD. J was trimmed by 7 bases and V by 6 bases; bases with no gene match: 7. The CDR3 loop spans 14 amino acids. The CDR3 reads CATSKAGDRGTQYF. Here the CDR3 DNA reads TGTGCCACCAGTAAGGCTGGGGACAGGGGGACCCAGTACTTC.

This clonotype was counted only a few times. The CDR3 loop reads CASSSIAGGRPDTQYF. As DNA, the CDR3 is TGTGCCAGCAGCTCCATAGCGGGGGGGCGTCCAGATACGCAGTATTTT. The chain links TRBV5-6 to TRBJ2-3; 11 bases fit TRBD2. V was clipped by 3 bases and J by 4 bases; unmatched bases: 7. Germline V gene data show CDR1 as SGHDT and CDR2 as YYEEEE. This CDR3 is built from 16 residues.

The chain carries TRBV5-6 and TRBJ2-1; tentatively, D is TRBD2 (5 bases). The germline V gene has CDR1 SGHDT and CDR2 YYEEEE. CDR3 length: 12 amino acids. The ends were cut back, 4 bases at V and 12 bases at J, with 14 bases in the middle. DNA for the CDR3: TGTGCCAGCAGCCCGGGCCAAAGCGGGCAGTTCTTC. It translates to CASSPGQSGQFF.

Only a few counts were recorded for this clonotype. V usage is TRBV2 and J usage is TRBJ2-1; TRBD1 matches 7 bases. The CDR3 length is 15 residues. The ends lost 0 bases at V and 8 bases at J; junction bases unmatched: 7. CDR1 SNHLY and CDR2 FYNNEI come from the germline V gene. CDR3 sequence reads: CASSEALDRVDEQFF. CDR3 nucleotides: TGTGCCAGCAGTGAAGCGCTTGACAGGGTTGATGAGCAGTTCTTC. Using reference TRBV2 and TRBJ2-1 for the parts outside the CDR3, the full variable domain is EPEVTQTPSHQVTQMGQEVILRCVPISNHLYFYWYRQILGQKVEFLVSFYNNEISEKSEIFDDQFSVERPDGSNFTLKIRSTKLEDSAMYFCASSEALDRVDEQFFGPGTRLTVL.

This clonotype came up a few times. The rearrangement links TRBV11-2 to TRBJ1-2; TRBD1 agrees at 8 bases. Germline-derived CDR1 and CDR2 are SGHAT and FQNNGV. V was clipped by 4 bases and J by 2 bases; unmatched bases: 6. The CDR3 is made up of 15 amino acids. Written as DNA, the CDR3 is TGTGCCAGCAGCTCGCTCGCAGGGGGCAACTATGGCTACACCTTC. This codes for CASSSLAGGNYGYTF.

This clonotype has just a few counts. CDR3 DNA sequence: TGTGCCAGCAGTGGGCAGTTCGGTAGCTCCTACAATGAGCAGTTCTTC. This codes for CASSGQFGSSYNEQFF. This chain uses TRBV2 with TRBJ2-1; D remains unclear. CDR1 and CDR2 (germline): SNHLY, FYNNEI. The CDR3 covers 16 residues. V was clipped by 4 bases and J by 0 bases, with 13 bases between them.

This clonotype was detected a few times. This CDR3 reads CASTLGRAPPEGQYF. CDR3 DNA sequence: TGTGCCAGCACCCTAGGGAGGGCTCCTCCAGAGGGGCAGTATTTT. The V gene is TRBV12-3 or TRBV12-4, the J gene TRBJ2-3; TRBD2 agrees at 7 bases. The V segment lost 7 bases and the J segment 11 bases; nucleotides outside the gene matches: 18. The length of the CDR3 is 15 residues.

The V gene is TRBV2, the J gene TRBJ1-1, with a possible D match to TRBD1 (6 bases). The germline V gene encodes CDR1 SNHLY and CDR2 FYNNEI. Trimming removed 6 bases from V and 1 base from J, with 9 bases in between. This CDR3 spans 13 amino acids. The CDR3 is CASRGTTNTEAFF. CDR3 coding DNA: TGTGCCAGCAGGGGGACAACGAACACTGAAGCTTTCTTT.

The rearrangement links TRBV11-2 to TRBJ2-2; D gene unclear. V lost 5 bases, J lost 3 bases, and 13 bases lay in between. The CDR3 covers 15 residues. The V gene's germline CDR1 is SGHAT and CDR2 FQNNGV. CDR3 loop: CASSGPDTHTGELFF. The CDR3 DNA sequence: TGTGCCAGCAGCGGACCCGACACGCACACCGGGGAGCTGTTTTTT.

In its sample, this clonotype was seen many times. The chain combines TRBV5-8 with TRBJ2-3; weak D call: TRBD2 (6 bases). This CDR3 region has 15 residues. Trimming cost V 0 bases and J 2 bases, with 10 bases left between them. The germline V gene has CDR1 SGHTS and CDR2 YDEGEE. The CDR3 protein is CASSLGGVFTDTQYF. The CDR3 DNA sequence: TGTGCCAGCAGCTTGGGGGGGGTCTTCACAGATACGCAGTATTTT.

This clonotype turned up a few times. The chain carries TRBV4-2 and TRBJ2-3, with 11 bases lining up with TRBD2. The CDR3 is made up of 16 amino acids. In germline, CDR1 is LGHNA, CDR2 YNFKEQ. Trimming took 0 bases from V and 7 from J; bases not matched to a gene: 6. CDR3 sequence (DNA): TGTGCCAGCAGCCAAGAATTAGCGGGAGGGCCAAATACGCAGTATTTT. Encoded protein: CASSQELAGGPNTQYF.

The rearrangement uses TRBV9 and TRBJ1-4; D is possibly TRBD1 (5 bases). The V end lost 6 bases, the J end lost 5 bases, and 8 bases lay between the germline ends. The length of the CDR3 is 12 residues. CDR1 is SGDLS, CDR2 YYNGEE, per germline. CDR3 in DNA: TGTGCCAGCAAGGGACGAAATGAAAAACTGTTTTTT. It yields the protein CASKGRNEKLFF.

This clonotype was seen at least ten times. The chain employs TRBV5-1 and TRBJ2-2, with 11 bases matching TRBD2. The germline CDR1 and CDR2 sequences are SGHRS and YFSETQ. This CDR3 comprises 17 residues. V shed 4 bases and J 0 bases; nucleotides not matched to a gene: 5. CDR3: CASSPGTSGANTGELFF. In DNA form, the CDR3 reads TGCGCCAGCAGCCCCGGGACTAGCGGCGCGAACACCGGGGAGCTGTTTTTT.

V usage is TRBV11-2 and J usage is TRBJ2-2; maybe TRBD2 (5 bases). CDR1 is SGHAT and CDR2 is FQNNGV in the germline V gene. Trimming removed 3 bases at V and 4 bases at J, with 15 bases between. The CDR3 runs to 16 residues. The CDR3 loop is CASSFSSGLGTGELFF. The CDR3, as DNA: TGTGCCAGCAGCTTTTCCTCCGGACTTGGCACCGGGGAGCTGTTTTTT.

This clonotype was observed a handful of times. This chain connects TRBV3-1 to TRBJ2-1, with D maybe TRBD2 (6 bases). V lost 6 bases and J lost 10, with 22 bases in between. Germline CDR1 reads LGHDT; CDR2 reads YNNKEL (reference sequence). The CDR3 length is 15 residues. CDR3 bases: TGTGCCAGCAGTCTCCTACGGGACTCCACCCAAGAGCAGTTCTTC. Translated: CASSLLRDSTQEQFF.

This clonotype appeared a few times. The chain joins TRBV4-1 to TRBJ1-3; D remains unclear. Germline V CDR1 and CDR2: MGHRA, YSYEKL. The CDR3 sequence is 15 residues long. Trimming shortened V by 0 bases and J by 0 bases, and 6 bases separated the two germline ends. CDR3 nucleotide sequence: TGCGCCAGCAGCCAAGATGGAATCTCTGGAAACACCATATATTTT. Its translation is CASSQDGISGNTIYF.

The chain is built from TRBV11-1 and TRBJ2-7; D is perhaps TRBD1 (7 bases). V was shortened by 5 bases and J by 1 base, with 24 bases between the two germline ends. This CDR3 has 18 residues. Germline V gene data show CDR1 as SGHAT and CDR2 as FQDESV (reference sequence). CDR3 sequence reads: CASSPLLGQPTSSYEQYF. The CDR3 DNA is TGTGCCAGCAGCCCCCTGTTGGGACAGCCGACTAGTTCCTACGAGCAGTACTTC. Using reference TRBV11-1 and TRBJ2-7 for the parts outside the CDR3, the full variable domain is EAEVAQSPRYKITEKSQAVAFWCDPISGHATLYWYRQILGQGPELLVQFQDESVVDDSQLPKDRFSAERLKGVDSTLKIQPAELGDSAMYLCASSPLLGQPTSSYEQYFGPGTRLTVT.

This rearrangement joins TRBV7-8 to TRBJ2-1; possible D gene TRBD2, 5 bases. V lost 5 bases and J lost 5, with 13 bases in between. Germline lookup yields CDR1 SGHVS and CDR2 FQNEAQ. The CDR3 has 14 residues. DNA for the CDR3: TGTGCCAGCAGCCCAAAGAGCGGACACAATGAGCAGTTCTTC. It is translated as CASSPKSGHNEQFF.